A single sample gave rise to the 21 T cell receptor beta chains below, sequenced in a study of blood T cell repertoires in COVID-19. The method was immunoSEQ multiplex PCR; TCRdb's version includes in-frame clones alone and lacks a portion of them. Counted here are 150,000 or so clones, 70% to 90% occurring once; the ten biggest clones make up around 5%. The sequencing input was peripheral blood. Receptors originate from a woman in her 50s with COVID-19, enrolled during active disease.

The chain employs TRBV18 and TRBJ2-7; 11 nucleotides agree with TRBD2. The CDR3 totals 17 residues. Germline CDR1 reads KGHSH; CDR2 reads LQKENI. After removal of 0 bases from V and 2 bases from J, the junction contained 6 bases not matched to a gene. The CDR3, as DNA: TGTGCCAGCTCACCACCCCGGGTAGCGGGGGGGCCCTACGAGCAGTACTTC. It codes for CASSPPRVAGGPYEQYF.

This CDR3 is CASRSGGAEYEQYF. DNA of the CDR3: TGTGCCAGCAGGAGCGGGGGGGCCGAATACGAGCAGTACTTC. The chain carries TRBV28 and TRBJ2-7; TRBD2 aligns across 10 bases. Germline V gene sequence: CDR1 MDHEN, CDR2 SYDVKM. This CDR3 contains 14 residues. With 6 bases clipped from V and 4 bases from J, the junction kept 6 bases outside the gene matches.

This sequence joins TRBV5-1 and TRBJ2-3, with D possibly TRBD2 on 5 matching bases. Trimming removed 3 bases at V and 6 bases at J, with 26 bases between. CDR1 is SGHRS, CDR2 YFSETQ, per germline. CDR3 length: 18 residues. The CDR3 DNA follows: TGCGCCAGCAGCTGGCCTCTCGCTTTAGGCGGGCCTACCGATACGCAGTATTTT. Its protein product is CASSWPLALGGPTDTQYF.

CDR3 protein: CASSESPGRQTQYF. The CDR3 DNA is TGTGCCAGCAGTGAATCTCCAGGGAGGCAGACCCAGTACTTC. The chain uses TRBV25-1 and TRBJ2-5; TRBD2 might be the D (6 bases). The germline V gene has CDR1 MGHDK and CDR2 SYGVNS. The V end lost 1 base, the J end lost 6 bases, and 12 bases lay between the germline ends. The CDR3 runs to 14 residues.

This clone turned up a few times. The chain recombines TRBV7-8 with TRBJ1-4; no firm D call. V was shortened by 5 bases and J by 12 bases, with 19 bases between the two germline ends. This CDR3 is 14 amino acids long. Germline CDR1 and CDR2: SGHVS and FQNEAQ. The CDR3 here is CASSPRSWVEELFF. The CDR3, as DNA: TGTGCCAGCAGCCCACGGTCTTGGGTTGAGGAACTGTTTTTT.

CDR3 sequence (DNA): TGTGCTAGTGGTCTTCGGAGGGACGAGCAGTACTTC. Amino acids: CASGLRRDEQYF. This chain links TRBV12-5 with TRBJ2-7; D possibly corresponds to TRBD2 (6 bases). Germline V gene lookup returns CDR1 LGHNT and CDR2 FRNRAP. V dropped 5 bases and J dropped 5 bases, with 10 bases sitting between them. This CDR3 spans 12 amino acids.

This rearrangement joins TRBV2 to TRBJ1-2; 7 bases fit TRBD1. From germline, CDR1 is SNHLY and CDR2 FYNNEI. V shed 6 bases, J shed 6 bases, and the junction held 13 bases outside the gene matches. This CDR3 spans 15 amino acids. This chain's CDR3 is CASRVPTGAVNGYTF. Written as DNA, the CDR3 is TGTGCCAGCAGGGTTCCAACAGGGGCGGTGAATGGCTACACCTTC.

V is TRBV27 and J is TRBJ2-7; 10 bases align to TRBD2. V dropped 4 bases and J dropped 2; count of bases not matched to a gene: 5. CDR1 MNHEY and CDR2 SMNVEV come from the germline V gene (reference sequence). The CDR3 spans 15 residues. The CDR3 region is CASSWSGGGTYEQYF. The CDR3, as DNA: TGTGCCAGCAGTTGGAGCGGGGGGGGTACCTACGAGCAGTACTTC.

This sequence joins TRBV10-1 and TRBJ2-1; 14 bases agree with TRBD2. The ends lost 2 bases at V and 9 bases at J; junction bases unmatched: 3. The CDR3 consists of 15 residues. Germline V gives CDR1 WNHNN, CDR2 SYGVQD (reference sequence). CDR3 region: CASSEGTSGGLEQFF. The DNA of the CDR3 is TGCGCCAGCAGTGAGGGGACTAGCGGGGGCCTTGAGCAGTTCTTC.

CDR3 residues: CSVEAVRGMGGYTF. For the CDR3, the DNA is TGCAGCGTTGAAGCGGTCCGGGGAATGGGTGGCTACACCTTC. The chain is built from TRBV29-1 and TRBJ1-2; D not certain. The germline V gene encodes CDR1 SQVTM and CDR2 ANQGSEA. V was pared by 1 base and J by 7 bases, with 16 bases between. The CDR3 length is 14 residues.

The chain is built from TRBV10-1 and TRBJ1-2; no clear D. The CDR3 loop spans 12 amino acids. V was trimmed by 6 bases and J by 4 bases, leaving 9 bases between them. Germline V lookup: CDR1 WNHNN, CDR2 SYGVQD (reference sequence). DNA of the CDR3: TGCGCCAGCAGGCTAGAAATCTATGGCTACACCTTC. Translated: CASRLEIYGYTF.

V and J are TRBV7-6 and TRBJ2-5, with D possibly being TRBD1 (5 bases). Trimming stripped 3 bases from V and 4 bases from J, with 12 bases between. The CDR3 covers 14 residues. Per germline, CDR1 SGHVS and CDR2 FNYEAQ. Here the CDR3 DNA reads TGTGCCAGCAGCTTTGGCCAGGGTGGAGAGACCCAGTACTTC. It is translated as CASSFGQGGETQYF. Full variable domain (remainder filled in from reference TRBV7-6 and TRBJ2-5): GAGVSQSPRYKVTKRGQDVALRCDPISGHVSLYWYRQALGQGPEFLTYFNYEAQQDKSGLPNDRFSAERPEGSISTLTIQRTEQRDSAMYRCASSFGQGGETQYFGPGTRLLVL.

This sequence joins TRBV19 and TRBJ2-7, with D maybe TRBD2 (5 bases). V dropped 2 bases and J dropped 2 bases, with 10 bases sitting between them. There are 14 residues in the CDR3. Germline loops: CDR1 LNHDA, CDR2 SQIVND (reference sequence). The CDR3 is CASSITTGTYEQYF. CDR3 coding DNA: TGTGCCAGTAGTATAACGACGGGGACCTACGAGCAGTACTTC.

The chain is built from TRBV14 and TRBJ2-1, with D perhaps TRBD2 (6 bases). The CDR3 is 17 residues long. V lost 4 bases to trimming and J lost 5 bases, with 21 bases between them. Germline lookup yields CDR1 SGHDN and CDR2 FVKESK. For the CDR3, the DNA is TGTGCCAGCAGCCCCCCCGGTGTTCGGGGGTGGAACAATGAGCAGTTCTTC. Translated: CASSPPGVRGWNNEQFF. Full variable domain (outside the CDR3, taken from reference TRBV14 and TRBJ2-1): EAGVTQFPSHSVIEKGQTVTLRCDPISGHDNLYWYRRVMGKEIKFLLHFVKESKQDESGMPNNRFLAERTGGTYSTLKVQPAELEDSGVYFCASSPPGVRGWNNEQFFGPGTRLTVL.

The CDR3: CASRPSGATNTGELFF. DNA of the CDR3: TGTGCCAGCAGACCGAGCGGGGCCACGAACACCGGGGAGCTGTTTTTT. The chain recombines TRBV7-3 with TRBJ2-2; 7 bases are a match to TRBD2. The CDR3 extends over 16 amino acids. Unmatched junction bases numbered 7, after V lost 6 bases and J lost 0 bases. The germline CDR1 and CDR2 sequences are SGHTA and FQGTGA. Full variable domain (outside the CDR3, taken from reference TRBV7-3 and TRBJ2-2): GAGVSQTPSNKVTEKGKYVELRCDPISGHTALYWYRQSLGQGPEFLIYFQGTGAADDSGLPNDRFFAVRPEGSVSTLKIQRTERGDSAVYLCASRPSGATNTGELFFGEGSRLTVL.

The chain is built from TRBV6-1 and TRBJ1-2; D unresolved. Trimming removed 0 bases at V and 6 bases at J, with 8 bases between. Germline loops: CDR1 MNHNS, CDR2 SASEGT. The CDR3 has 13 amino acids. The CDR3 loop is CASSEAKIDGYTF. CDR3 coding DNA: TGTGCCAGCAGTGAAGCGAAAATAGATGGCTACACCTTC.

The chain employs TRBV2 and TRBJ1-2, with D uncertain. The CDR3 contains 12 residues. Trimming left V 6 bases short and J 8 bases short, with 13 bases between. Per the germline V gene, CDR1 is SNHLY and CDR2 is FYNNEI. The DNA for the CDR3 is TGTGCCAGCAGCACCGGGGTTGAGGGCTACACCTTC. Translated, it gives CASSTGVEGYTF.

On this clone: Other DNA variants within this sample encode the same CDR3. The gene calls are TRBV12-3 or TRBV12-4 and TRBJ2-3, with unresolved D. V lost 3 bases, J lost 3 bases, and 7 bases lay in between. This CDR3 is built from 13 residues. CDR3 in amino acids: CASSFVGTDTQYF. The CDR3 DNA reads TGTGCCAGCAGTTTCGTCGGGACAGATACGCAGTATTTT.

This rearrangement joins TRBV28 to TRBJ1-6, with TRBD1 as a possible D gene (5 bases). The CDR3 totals 13 residues. Germline CDR1 and CDR2: MDHEN and SYDVKM. V was shortened by 8 bases and J by 6 bases, with 11 bases between the two germline ends. Written as DNA, the CDR3 is TGTGCCAGCTGCAGGGTCCTTAATTCACCCCTCCACTTT. Protein: CASCRVLNSPLHF.

CDR3 sequence (DNA): TGTGCCACCAGTGATCCCGGTTCGGGGACAGGGTCCACTGAAGCTTTCTTT. This codes for CATSDPGSGTGSTEAFF. This chain joins TRBV24-1 and TRBJ1-1; 9 bases agree with TRBD1. Germline V gene data show CDR1 as KGHDR and CDR2 as SFDVKD. The CDR3 consists of 17 residues. V lost 3 bases and J lost 4; bases outside the gene matches: 11.

The V and J genes are TRBV28 and TRBJ1-4, with 7 positions matching TRBD1. The CDR3 runs 17 residues. Germline V CDR1 and CDR2: MDHEN, SYDVKM. The V and J ends lost 4 bases and 0 bases, in that order; junction bases with no gene match: 8. Written as DNA, the CDR3 is TGTGCCAGCAGTTCCAGACAGGGACCTTCAACTAATGAAAAACTGTTTTTT. Translated, it gives CASSSRQGPSTNEKLFF. The whole variable domain, remainder taken from reference TRBV28 and TRBJ1-4, is DVKVTQSSRYLVKRTGEKVFLECVQDMDHENMFWYRQDPGLGLRLIYFSYDVKMKEKGDIPEGYSVSREKKERFSLILESASTNQTSMYLCASSSRQGPSTNEKLFFGSGTQLSVL.